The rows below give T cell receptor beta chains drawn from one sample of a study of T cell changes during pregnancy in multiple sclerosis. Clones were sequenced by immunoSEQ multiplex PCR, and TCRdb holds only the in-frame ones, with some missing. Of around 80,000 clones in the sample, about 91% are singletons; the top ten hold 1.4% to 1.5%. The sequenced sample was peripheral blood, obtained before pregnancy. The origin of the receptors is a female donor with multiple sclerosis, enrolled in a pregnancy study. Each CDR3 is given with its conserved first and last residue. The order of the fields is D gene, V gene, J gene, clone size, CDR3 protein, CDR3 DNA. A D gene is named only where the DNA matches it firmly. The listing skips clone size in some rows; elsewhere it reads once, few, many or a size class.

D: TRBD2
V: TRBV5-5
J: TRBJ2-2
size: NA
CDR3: CASSRRTSGGAGAGELFF
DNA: TGTGCCAGCAGCCGGAGGACCAGCGGGGGGGCTGGGGCCGGGGAGCTGTTTTTT

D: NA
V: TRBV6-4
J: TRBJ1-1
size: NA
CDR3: CASSALFGQPHTEAFF
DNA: TGTGCCAGCAGTGCTTTATTCGGACAGCCCCATACTGAAGCTTTCTTT

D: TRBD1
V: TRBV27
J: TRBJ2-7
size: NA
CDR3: CASSPGQVAEQYF
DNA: TGTGCCAGCAGTCCGGGACAGGTAGCCGAGCAGTACTTC

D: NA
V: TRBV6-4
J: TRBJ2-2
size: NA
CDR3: CASSGTPGGHTGELFF
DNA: TGTGCCAGCAGTGGTACCCCCGGGGGGCACACCGGGGAGCTGTTTTTT

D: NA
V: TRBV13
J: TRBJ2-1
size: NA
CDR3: CASSLAGVLYNEQFF
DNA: TGTGCCAGCAGCTTAGCGGGGGTCCTTTACAATGAGCAGTTCTTC

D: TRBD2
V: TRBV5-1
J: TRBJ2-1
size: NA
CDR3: CASSSGLDDNEQFF
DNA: TGCGCCAGCAGCTCAGGACTAGACGACAATGAGCAGTTCTTC

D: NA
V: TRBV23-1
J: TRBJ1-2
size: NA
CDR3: CAGSGSYGYTF
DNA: TGCGCCGGCTCCGGGAGCTATGGCTACACCTTC

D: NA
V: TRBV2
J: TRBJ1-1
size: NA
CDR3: CATVRVGESNTEAFF
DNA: TGTGCCACCGTCAGGGTTGGAGAGAGTAACACTGAAGCTTTCTTT

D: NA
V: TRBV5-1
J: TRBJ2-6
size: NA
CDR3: CASSRSGANVLTF
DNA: TGCGCCAGCAGCCGCTCTGGGGCCAACGTCCTGACTTTC

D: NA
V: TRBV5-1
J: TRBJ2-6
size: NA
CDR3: CASTVQGSGANVLTF
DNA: TGCGCCAGCACGGTACAGGGCTCTGGGGCCAACGTCCTGACTTTC

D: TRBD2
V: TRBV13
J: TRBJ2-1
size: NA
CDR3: CASSLELAGKGEQFF
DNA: TGTGCCAGCAGCTTAGAACTAGCGGGGAAGGGCGAGCAGTTCTTC

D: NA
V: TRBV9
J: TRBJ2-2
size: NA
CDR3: CASSPRGSPVANTGELFF
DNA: TGTGCCAGCAGCCCCCGGGGGAGTCCAGTAGCGAACACCGGGGAGCTGTTTTTT

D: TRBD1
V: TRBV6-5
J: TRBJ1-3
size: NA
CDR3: CASSLDRDSSGNTIYF
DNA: TGTGCCAGCAGTTTGGACCGGGACAGCTCTGGAAACACCATATATTTT

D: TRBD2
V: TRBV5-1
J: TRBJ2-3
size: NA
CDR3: CASSPGLAGGRTDTQYF
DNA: TGCGCCAGCAGCCCCGGACTAGCGGGGGGTCGGACAGATACGCAGTATTTT

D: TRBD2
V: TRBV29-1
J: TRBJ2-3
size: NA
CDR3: CSAEGGLDFRDTQYF
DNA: TGCAGCGCTGAGGGAGGGTTGGATTTTCGGGATACGCAGTATTTT

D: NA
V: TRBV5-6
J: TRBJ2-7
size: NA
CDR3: CASSLGQATYEQYF
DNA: TGTGCCAGCAGCTTGGGACAGGCTACCTACGAGCAGTACTTC

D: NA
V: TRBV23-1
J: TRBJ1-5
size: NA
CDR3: CASSQSERRGNQPQHF
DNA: TGCGCCAGCAGTCAATCGGAGAGGCGAGGCAATCAGCCCCAGCATTTT

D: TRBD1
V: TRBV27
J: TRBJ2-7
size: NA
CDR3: CATRIGFGTAYEQYF
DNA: TGTGCCACCCGGATCGGATTCGGGACAGCCTACGAGCAGTACTTC

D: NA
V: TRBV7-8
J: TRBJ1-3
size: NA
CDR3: CASSLVGGGSGNTIYF
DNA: TGTGCCAGCAGCTTAGTCGGCGGCGGGTCTGGAAACACCATATATTTT

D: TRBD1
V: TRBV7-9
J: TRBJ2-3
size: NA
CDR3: CASNQARDSLTDTQYF
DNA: TGTGCCAGCAACCAGGCCCGGGACAGTCTCACAGATACGCAGTATTTT

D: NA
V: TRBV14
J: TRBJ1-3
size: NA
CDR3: CASSQFPDRYSGNTIYF
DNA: TGTGCCAGCAGCCAATTTCCCGACAGGTACTCTGGAAACACCATATATTTT

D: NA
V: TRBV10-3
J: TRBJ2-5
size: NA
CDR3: CAISESRRGAGKETQYF
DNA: TGTGCCATCAGTGAGTCGCGGCGGGGTGCCGGTAAAGAGACCCAGTACTTC

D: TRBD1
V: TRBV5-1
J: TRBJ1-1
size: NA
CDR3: CASSLGGTEITEAFF
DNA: TGCGCCAGCAGCTTGGGGGGGACAGAGATCACTGAAGCTTTCTTT

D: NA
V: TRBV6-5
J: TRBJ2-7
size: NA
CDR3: CASSNRQGSYEQYF
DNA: TGTGCCAGCAGCAACAGGCAGGGATCCTACGAGCAGTACTTC

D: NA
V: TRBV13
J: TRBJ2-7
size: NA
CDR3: CASSSRLHSYEQYF
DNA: TGTGCCAGCAGCTCCCGACTTCACTCCTACGAGCAGTACTTC

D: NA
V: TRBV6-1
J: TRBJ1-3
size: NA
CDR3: CASSEGTGVRGTIYF
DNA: TGTGCCAGCAGTGAAGGGACCGGGGTCAGGGGAACCATATATTTT

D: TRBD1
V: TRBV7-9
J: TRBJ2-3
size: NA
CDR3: CASSLRLSDRARQYF
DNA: TGTGCCAGCAGCTTAAGACTTTCGGACAGGGCTCGCCAGTATTTT

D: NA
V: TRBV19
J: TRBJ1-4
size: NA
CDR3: CASSTENEKLFF
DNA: TGTGCCAGTAGCACAGAAAATGAAAAACTGTTTTTT

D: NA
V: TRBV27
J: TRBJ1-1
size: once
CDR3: CASSLYPGLTNTEAFF
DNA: TGTGCCAGCAGTTTATACCCAGGACTCACGAACACTGAAGCTTTCTTT

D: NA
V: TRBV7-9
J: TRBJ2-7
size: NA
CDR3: CASSLPYEQYF
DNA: TGTGCCAGCAGCTTACCTTACGAGCAGTACTTC

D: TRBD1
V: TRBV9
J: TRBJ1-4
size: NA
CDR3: CASSVMTAGGREKLFF
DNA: TGTGCCAGCAGCGTAATGACCGCAGGGGGCAGAGAAAAACTGTTTTTT

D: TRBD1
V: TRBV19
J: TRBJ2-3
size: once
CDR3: CASSAPGQELVQYF
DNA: TGTGCCAGTAGTGCCCCGGGACAGGAACTCGTGCAGTATTTT

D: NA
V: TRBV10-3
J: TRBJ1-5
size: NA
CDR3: CAISEPDGVGQPQHF
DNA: TGTGCCATCAGTGAGCCGGACGGGGTAGGGCAGCCCCAGCATTTT

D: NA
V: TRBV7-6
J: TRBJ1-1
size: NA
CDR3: CASSFPGTEAFF
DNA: TGTGCCAGCAGCTTCCCCGGTACTGAAGCTTTCTTT

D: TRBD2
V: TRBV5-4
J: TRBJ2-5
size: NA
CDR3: CASSLATGGETQYF
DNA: TGTGCCAGCAGCTTGGCCACGGGGGGAGAGACCCAGTACTTC

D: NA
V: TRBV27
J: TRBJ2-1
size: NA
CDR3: CASSSDGNSYNEQFF
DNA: TGTGCCAGCAGTTCCGACGGGAACTCCTACAATGAGCAGTTCTTC

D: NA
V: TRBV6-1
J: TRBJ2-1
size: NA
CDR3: CATKAPGSYNEQFF
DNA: TGTGCCACTAAAGCCCCAGGGTCCTACAATGAGCAGTTCTTC

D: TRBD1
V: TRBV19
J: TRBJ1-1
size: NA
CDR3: CATQTGGDPEAFF
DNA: TGTGCCACCCAGACAGGGGGCGACCCTGAAGCTTTCTTT

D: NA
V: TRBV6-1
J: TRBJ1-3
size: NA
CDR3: CASSEALPGLSGGSGNTIYF
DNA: TGTGCCAGCAGTGAAGCGCTTCCCGGACTGTCCGGGGGATCTGGAAACACCATATATTTT

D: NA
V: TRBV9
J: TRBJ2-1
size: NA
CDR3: CASSVPASEQFF
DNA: TGTGCCAGCAGCGTACCCGCCAGTGAGCAGTTCTTC

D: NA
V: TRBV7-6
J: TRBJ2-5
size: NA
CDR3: CASSLTGLETQYF
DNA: TGTGCCAGCAGCTTGACAGGATTAGAGACCCAGTACTTC

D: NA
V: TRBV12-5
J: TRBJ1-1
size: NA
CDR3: CASGLVPGEAFF
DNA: TGTGCTAGTGGTTTGGTACCGGGGGAAGCTTTCTTT

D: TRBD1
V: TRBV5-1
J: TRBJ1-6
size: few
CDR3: CASSTGQESVSPLHF
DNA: TGCGCCAGCAGCACCGGACAGGAGAGCGTTTCACCCCTCCACTTT

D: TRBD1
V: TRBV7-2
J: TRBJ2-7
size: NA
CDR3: CASSRGTALTYEQYF
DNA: TGTGCCAGCAGCCGAGGGACAGCCCTTACCTACGAGCAGTACTTC

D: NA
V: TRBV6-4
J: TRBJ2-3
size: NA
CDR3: CASSVESGTDTQYF
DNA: TGTGCCAGCAGTGTGGAGTCTGGGACAGATACGCAGTATTTT

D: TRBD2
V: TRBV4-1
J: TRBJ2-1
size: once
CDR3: CASSQASGGLPYNEQFF
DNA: TGCGCCAGCAGCCAGGCGAGCGGGGGCCTACCTTACAATGAGCAGTTCTTC

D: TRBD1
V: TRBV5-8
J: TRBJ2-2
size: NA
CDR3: CASSYARQGVGELFF
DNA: TGTGCCAGCAGCTACGCTCGGCAGGGGGTCGGGGAGCTGTTTTTT

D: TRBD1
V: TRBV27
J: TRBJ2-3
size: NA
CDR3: CASSRGGRGPDTQYF
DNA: TGTGCCAGCTCGCGAGGGGGCAGGGGGCCCGATACGCAGTATTTT

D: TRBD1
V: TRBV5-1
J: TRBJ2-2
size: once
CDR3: CASSSSGQGFPGELFF
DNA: TGCGCCAGCAGCTCCTCAGGACAGGGCTTCCCCGGGGAGCTGTTTTTT

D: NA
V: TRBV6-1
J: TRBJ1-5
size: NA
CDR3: CASSGAGASNQPQHF
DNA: TGTGCCAGCAGTGGGGCAGGGGCCTCCAATCAGCCCCAGCATTTT

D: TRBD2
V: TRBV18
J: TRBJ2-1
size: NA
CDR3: CASSGLAGANEQFF
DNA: TGTGCCAGCTCTGGACTAGCGGGGGCGAATGAGCAGTTCTTC